Reported below is one T cell receptor (beta chain). Trimming took off 1 base at V and 4 bases at J, with 5 bases between the two ends. Germline V lookup: CDR1 KGHSH, CDR2 LQKENI. The CDR3 loop spans 13 amino acids. The data belong to a study of shared clonotypes between healthy human individuals. Data came from immunoSEQ multiplex PCR; TCRdb stores just in-frame clones and leaves some out. The sample consists of about 700,000 clones, around 74% of them appearing once. The source of this sequence is a woman under 40 in good health. The genes are TRBV18 and TRBJ1-3; D possibly corresponds to TRBD1 (5 bases). The sample was memory CD4+ T cells sorted from blood. Subset given: CD45RA-negative fraction. In nucleotides, the CDR3 is TGTGCCAGCTCACCACGACAGGGAAACACCATATATTTT. Its protein product is CASSPRQGNTIYF.